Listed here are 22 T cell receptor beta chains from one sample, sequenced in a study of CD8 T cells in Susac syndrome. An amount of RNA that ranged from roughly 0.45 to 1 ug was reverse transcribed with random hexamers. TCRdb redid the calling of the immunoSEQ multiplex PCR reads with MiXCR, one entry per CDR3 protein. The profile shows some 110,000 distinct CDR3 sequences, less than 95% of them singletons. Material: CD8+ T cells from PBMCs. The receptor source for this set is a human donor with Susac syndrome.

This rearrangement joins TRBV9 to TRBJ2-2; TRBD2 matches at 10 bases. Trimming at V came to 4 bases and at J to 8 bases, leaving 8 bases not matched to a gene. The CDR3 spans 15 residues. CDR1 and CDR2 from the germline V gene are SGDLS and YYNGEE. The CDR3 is CASSSGGLAPGELFF. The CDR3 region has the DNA TGTGCCAGCAGCAGCGGGGGACTAGCGCCTGGGGAGCTGTTTTTT.

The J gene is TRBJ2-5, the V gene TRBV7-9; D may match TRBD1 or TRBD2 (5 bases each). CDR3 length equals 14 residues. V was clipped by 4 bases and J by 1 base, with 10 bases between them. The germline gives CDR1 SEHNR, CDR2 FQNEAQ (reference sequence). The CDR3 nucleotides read TGTGCCAGCAGCTCGTCCGGGACCCAAGAGACCCAGTACTTC. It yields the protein CASSSSGTQETQYF.

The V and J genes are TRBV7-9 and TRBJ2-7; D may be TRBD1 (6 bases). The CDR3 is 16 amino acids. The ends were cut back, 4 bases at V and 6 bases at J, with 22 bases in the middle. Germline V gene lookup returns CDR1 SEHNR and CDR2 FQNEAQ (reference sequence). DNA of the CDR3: TGTGCCAGCAGCTCCGGGGTGGGGGCCGGGATTGGCGAGCAGTACTTC. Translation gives CASSSGVGAGIGEQYF.

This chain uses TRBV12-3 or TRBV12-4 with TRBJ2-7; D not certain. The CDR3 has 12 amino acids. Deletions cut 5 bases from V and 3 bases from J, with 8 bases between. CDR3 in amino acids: CASSQMIYEQYF. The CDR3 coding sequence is TGTGCCAGCAGTCAAATGATCTACGAGCAGTACTTC.

The chain's CDR3 is CSARSGRANEIYEQYF. CDR3 sequence (DNA): TGCAGTGCTAGATCCGGCAGGGCGAATGAGATATACGAGCAGTACTTC. The chain has TRBV20-1 and TRBJ2-7, with D possibly matching TRBD1 (5 bases). CDR1 is DFQATT and CDR2 is SNEGSKA in the germline V gene (reference sequence). The CDR3 sequence is 16 residues long. Between the trimmed V and J ends, which lost 2 bases and 4 bases, there was a span of 21 bases.

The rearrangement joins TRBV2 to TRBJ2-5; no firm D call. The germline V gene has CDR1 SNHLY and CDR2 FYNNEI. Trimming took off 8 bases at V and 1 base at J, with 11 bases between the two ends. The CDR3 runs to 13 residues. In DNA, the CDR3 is TGTGCCAGCGACTCAAAGGTCCAAGAGACCCAGTACTTC. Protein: CASDSKVQETQYF.

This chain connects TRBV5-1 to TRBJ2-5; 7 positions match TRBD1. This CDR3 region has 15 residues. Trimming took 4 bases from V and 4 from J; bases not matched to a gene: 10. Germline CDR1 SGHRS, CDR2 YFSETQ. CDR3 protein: CASSKGQLGRETQYF. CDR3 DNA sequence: TGCGCCAGCAGCAAGGGACAGCTGGGGAGAGAGACCCAGTACTTC.

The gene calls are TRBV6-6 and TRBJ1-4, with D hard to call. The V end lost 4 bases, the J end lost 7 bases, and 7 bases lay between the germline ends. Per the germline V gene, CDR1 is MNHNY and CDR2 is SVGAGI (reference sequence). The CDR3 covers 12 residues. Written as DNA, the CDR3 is TGTGCCAGCAGTTGGGATATTGAAAAACTGTTTTTT. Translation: CASSWDIEKLFF.

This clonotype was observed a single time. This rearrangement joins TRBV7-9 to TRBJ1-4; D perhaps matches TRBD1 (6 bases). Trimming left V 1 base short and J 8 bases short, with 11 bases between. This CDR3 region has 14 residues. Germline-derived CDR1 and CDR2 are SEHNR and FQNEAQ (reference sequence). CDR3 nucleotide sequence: TGTGCCAGCAGCTTAGAGGGGGGGCGAGAAAAACTGTTTTTT. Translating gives CASSLEGGREKLFF.

For the CDR3, the DNA is TGTGCCAGCAGTTTTCGGGTTAGCGGGGCCCAAGAGACCCAGTACTTC. It codes for CASSFRVSGAQETQYF. The chain couples TRBV27 to TRBJ2-5; 8 positions match TRBD2. Germline CDR1 and CDR2: MNHEY and SMNVEV (reference sequence). The V gene end was trimmed by 3 bases and the J gene end by 1 base; junction bases not matched to a gene: 7. The CDR3 consists of 16 residues.

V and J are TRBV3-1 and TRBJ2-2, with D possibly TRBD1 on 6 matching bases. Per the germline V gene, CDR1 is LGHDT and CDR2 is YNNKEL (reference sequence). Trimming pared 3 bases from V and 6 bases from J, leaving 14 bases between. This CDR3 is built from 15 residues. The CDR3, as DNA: TGTGCCAGCAGCCAGGGTCCAGGGGCGGCCGGGGAGCTGTTTTTT. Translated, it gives CASSQGPGAAGELFF.

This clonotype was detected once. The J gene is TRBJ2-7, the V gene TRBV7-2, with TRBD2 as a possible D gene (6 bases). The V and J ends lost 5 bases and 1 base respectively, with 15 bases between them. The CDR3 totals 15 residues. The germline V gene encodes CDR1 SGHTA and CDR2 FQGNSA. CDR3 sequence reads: CASSLPLGGSYEQYF. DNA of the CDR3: TGTGCCAGCAGCCTCCCACTGGGGGGTTCCTACGAGCAGTACTTC.

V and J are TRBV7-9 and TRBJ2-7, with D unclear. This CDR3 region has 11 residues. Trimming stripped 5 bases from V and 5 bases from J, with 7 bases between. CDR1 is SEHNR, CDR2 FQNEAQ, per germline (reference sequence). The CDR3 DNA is TGTGCCAGCAGCCCCGTCCACGAGCAGTACTTC. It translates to CASSPVHEQYF.

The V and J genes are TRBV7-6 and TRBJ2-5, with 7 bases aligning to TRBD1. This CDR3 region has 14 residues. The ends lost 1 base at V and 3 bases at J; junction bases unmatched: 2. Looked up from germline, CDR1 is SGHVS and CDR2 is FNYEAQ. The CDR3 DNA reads TGTGCCAGCAGCTTAGAAGGACAGGAAGAGACCCAGTACTTC. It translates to CASSLEGQEETQYF.

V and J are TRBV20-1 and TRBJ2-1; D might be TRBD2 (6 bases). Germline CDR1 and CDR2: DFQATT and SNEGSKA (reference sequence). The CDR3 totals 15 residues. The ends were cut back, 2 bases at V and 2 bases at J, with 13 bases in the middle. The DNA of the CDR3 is TGCAGTGCTAGACAATTGACGGGGGCCTACAATGAGCAGTTCTTC. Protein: CSARQLTGAYNEQFF.

This CDR3 reads CASSLWGQPQHF. The CDR3, as DNA: TGTGCCAGCAGCTTGTGGGGTCAGCCCCAGCATTTT. The J gene is TRBJ1-5, the V gene TRBV5-6; D gene uncertain. Germline V gives CDR1 SGHDT, CDR2 YYEEEE. CDR3 length equals 12 residues. The V gene lost 1 base and the J gene lost 6 bases, with 5 bases spanning the gap.

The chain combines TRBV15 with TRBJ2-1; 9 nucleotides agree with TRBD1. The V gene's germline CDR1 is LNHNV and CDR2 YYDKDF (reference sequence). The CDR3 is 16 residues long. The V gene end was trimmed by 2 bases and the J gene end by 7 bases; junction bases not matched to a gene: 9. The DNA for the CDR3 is TGTGCCACCAGCAGAAACACCGGGACAGGGCCAAATGAGCAGTTCTTC. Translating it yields CATSRNTGTGPNEQFF.

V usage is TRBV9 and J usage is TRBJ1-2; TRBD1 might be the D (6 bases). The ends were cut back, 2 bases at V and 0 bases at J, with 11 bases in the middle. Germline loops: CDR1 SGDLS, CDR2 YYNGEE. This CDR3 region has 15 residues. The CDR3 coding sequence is TGTGCCAGCAGCGTGGGGACAAAGGCTAACTATGGCTACACCTTC. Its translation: CASSVGTKANYGYTF.

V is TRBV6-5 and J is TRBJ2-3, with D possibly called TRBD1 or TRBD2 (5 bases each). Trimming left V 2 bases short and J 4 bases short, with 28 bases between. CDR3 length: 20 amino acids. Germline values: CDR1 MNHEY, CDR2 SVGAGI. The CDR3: CASSYVLGLGRSRGSDTQYF. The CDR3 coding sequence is TGTGCCAGCAGTTACGTCTTGGGGTTGGGGCGATCGAGGGGCTCAGATACGCAGTATTTT.

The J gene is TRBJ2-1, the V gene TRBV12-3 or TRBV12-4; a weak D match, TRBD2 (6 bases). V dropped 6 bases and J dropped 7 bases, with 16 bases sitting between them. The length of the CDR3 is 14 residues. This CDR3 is CASRPFGGLNEQFF. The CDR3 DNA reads TGTGCCAGCAGGCCTTTCGGGGGACTTAATGAGCAGTTCTTC.

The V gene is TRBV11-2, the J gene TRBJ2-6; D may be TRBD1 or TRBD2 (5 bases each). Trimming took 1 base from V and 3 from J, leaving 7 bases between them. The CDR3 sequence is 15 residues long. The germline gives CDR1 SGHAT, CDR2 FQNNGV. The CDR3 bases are TGTGCCAGCAGCTTAGGGGGGTTTGGGGCCAACGTCCTGACTTTC. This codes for CASSLGGFGANVLTF.

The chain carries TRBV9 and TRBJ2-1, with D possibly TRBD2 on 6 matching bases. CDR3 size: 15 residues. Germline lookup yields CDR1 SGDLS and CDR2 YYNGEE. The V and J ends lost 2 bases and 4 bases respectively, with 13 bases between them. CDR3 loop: CASSVDGGSYNEQFF. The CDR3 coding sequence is TGTGCCAGCAGCGTCGACGGAGGGTCTTACAATGAGCAGTTCTTC.